This entry describes one T cell receptor beta chain. This sample was taken from a study of glioma-infiltrating T cells after dendritic cell vaccination. Clones were sequenced by immunoSEQ multiplex PCR, and TCRdb holds only the in-frame ones, with some missing. This table has roughly 85,000 clones, 85% appearing once. Trimming stripped 0 bases from V and 0 bases from J, with 13 bases between. CDR1 is SGHRS, CDR2 YFSETQ, per germline. The CDR3 is 17 residues long. Time point here: after dendritic cell vaccination, including at tumor progression/relapse. The material sequenced was blood, taken after dendritic cell vaccination. This receptor was obtained from a human donor with glioblastoma. V gene TRBV5-1 combines with J gene TRBJ1-3, with D unresolved. In DNA, the CDR3 is TGCGCCAGCAGCTTGGCCGCTTCGCAGGCCTCTGGAAACACCATATATTTT. This codes for CASSLAASQASGNTIYF.